This passage covers 3 T cell receptor beta chains from one sample sequenced in a study of shared clonotypes between healthy human individuals. Assay used: immunoSEQ multiplex PCR; TCRdb lists only in-frame clones, some missing. The table has over 400,000 clones, 60% to 80% seen once. The sequenced sample consisted of PBMCs. These receptors were collected from a woman between 35 and 50 years old in good health. Some clones in this sample may be carry-over from other donors' samples.

This sequence joins TRBV2 and TRBJ2-7; 8 nucleotides agree with TRBD1. Trimming took 2 bases from V and 9 from J; bases not matched to a gene: 3. The CDR3 runs 12 residues. The germline CDR1 and CDR2 sequences are SNHLY and FYNNEI. The CDR3 here is CASSEYRGRQYF. CDR3 coding DNA: TGTGCCAGCAGTGAATACAGGGGGAGGCAGTACTTC.

CDR3 sequence reads: CASSLLEGGGSAFF. The CDR3 DNA sequence: TGTGCCAGCAGTTTATTGGAAGGGGGGGGGAGCGCTTTCTTT. The chain joins TRBV27 to TRBJ1-1, with D tentatively TRBD1 (6 bases). The CDR3 extends over 14 amino acids. Deletions cut 1 base from V and 11 bases from J, with 17 bases between. From germline, CDR1 is MNHEY and CDR2 SMNVEV (reference sequence).

This clone was observed a single time. The rearrangement links TRBV29-1 to TRBJ1-1; D gene unclear. The CDR3 runs 13 residues. The germline V gene has CDR1 SQVTM and CDR2 ANQGSEA. Trimming removed 2 bases from V and 3 bases from J, with 10 bases in between. DNA for the CDR3: TGCAGCGTTGAAACAAGGGCGGACACTGAAGCTTTCTTT. This encodes CSVETRADTEAFF.